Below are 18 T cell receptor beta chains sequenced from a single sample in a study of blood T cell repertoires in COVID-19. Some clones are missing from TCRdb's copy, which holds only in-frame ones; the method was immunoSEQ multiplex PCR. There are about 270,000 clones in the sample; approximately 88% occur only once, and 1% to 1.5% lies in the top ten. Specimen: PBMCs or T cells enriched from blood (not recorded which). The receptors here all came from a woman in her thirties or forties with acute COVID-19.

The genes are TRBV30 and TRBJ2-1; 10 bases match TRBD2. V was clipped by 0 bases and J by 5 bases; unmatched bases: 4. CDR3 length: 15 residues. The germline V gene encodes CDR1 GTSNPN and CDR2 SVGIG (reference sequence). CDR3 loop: CAWSVLLAGHNEQFF. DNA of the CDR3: TGTGCCTGGAGTGTTCTACTAGCGGGGCACAATGAGCAGTTCTTC.

CDR3 coding DNA: TGCGCCAGCAGCCAGGGACAGGGCGAAGGCTACACCTTC. Translated: CASSQGQGEGYTF. The V and J genes are TRBV4-3 and TRBJ1-2, with 9 positions matching TRBD1. The V gene end was trimmed by 3 bases and the J gene end by 8 bases; junction bases not matched to a gene: 4. The CDR3 runs 13 residues. Germline CDR1 LGHNA, CDR2 YSLEER.

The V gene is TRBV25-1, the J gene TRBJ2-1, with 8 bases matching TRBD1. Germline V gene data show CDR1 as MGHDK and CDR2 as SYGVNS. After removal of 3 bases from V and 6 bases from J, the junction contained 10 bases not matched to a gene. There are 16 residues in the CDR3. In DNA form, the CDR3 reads TGTGCCAGCAGTGACGTGACAGGGGCCTCCCGCAATGAGCAGTTCTTC. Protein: CASSDVTGASRNEQFF. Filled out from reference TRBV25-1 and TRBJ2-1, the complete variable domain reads EADIYQTPRYLVIGTGKKITLECSQTMGHDKMYWYQQDPGMELHLIHYSYGVNSTEKGDLSSESTVSRIRTEHFPLTLESARPSHTSQYLCASSDVTGASRNEQFFGPGTRLTVL.

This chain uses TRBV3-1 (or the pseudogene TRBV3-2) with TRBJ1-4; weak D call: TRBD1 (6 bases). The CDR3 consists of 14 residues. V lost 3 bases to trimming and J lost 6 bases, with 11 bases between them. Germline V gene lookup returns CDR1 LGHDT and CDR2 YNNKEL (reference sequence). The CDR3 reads CASSHTGTDEKLFF. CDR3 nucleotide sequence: TGTGCCAGCAGCCATACAGGGACGGATGAAAAACTGTTTTTT.

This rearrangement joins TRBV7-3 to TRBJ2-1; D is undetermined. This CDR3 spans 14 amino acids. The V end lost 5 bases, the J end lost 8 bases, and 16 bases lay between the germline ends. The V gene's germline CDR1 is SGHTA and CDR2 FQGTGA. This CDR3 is CASSTYSPEDEQFF. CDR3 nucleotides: TGTGCCAGCAGCACCTACTCGCCCGAGGATGAGCAGTTCTTC.

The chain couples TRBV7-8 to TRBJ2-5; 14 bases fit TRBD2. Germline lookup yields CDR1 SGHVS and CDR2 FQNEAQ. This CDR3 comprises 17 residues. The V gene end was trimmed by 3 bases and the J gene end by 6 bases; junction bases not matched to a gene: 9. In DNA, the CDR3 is TGTGCCAGCAGCTTTACCGGGACTAGCGGGAGTACGCAGACCCAGTACTTC. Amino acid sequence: CASSFTGTSGSTQTQYF.

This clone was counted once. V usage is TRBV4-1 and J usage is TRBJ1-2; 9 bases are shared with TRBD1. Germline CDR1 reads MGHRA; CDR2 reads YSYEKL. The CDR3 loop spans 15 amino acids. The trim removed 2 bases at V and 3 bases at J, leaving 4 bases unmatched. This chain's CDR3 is CASSQPGQGDYGYTF. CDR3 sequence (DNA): TGCGCCAGCAGCCAACCGGGACAGGGTGACTATGGCTACACCTTC.

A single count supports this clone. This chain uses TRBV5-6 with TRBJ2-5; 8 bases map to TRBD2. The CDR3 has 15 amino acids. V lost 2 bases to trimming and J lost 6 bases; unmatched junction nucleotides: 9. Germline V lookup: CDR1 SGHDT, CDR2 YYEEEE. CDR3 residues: CASSFQLAAGKTQYF. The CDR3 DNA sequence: TGTGCCAGCAGCTTCCAACTAGCGGCAGGAAAGACCCAGTACTTC. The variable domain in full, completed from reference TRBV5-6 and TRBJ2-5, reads DAGVTQSPTHLIKTRGQQVTLRCSPKSGHDTVSWYQQALGQGPQFIFQYYEEEERQRGNFPDRFSGHQFPNYSSELNVNALLLGDSALYLCASSFQLAAGKTQYFGPGTRLLVL.

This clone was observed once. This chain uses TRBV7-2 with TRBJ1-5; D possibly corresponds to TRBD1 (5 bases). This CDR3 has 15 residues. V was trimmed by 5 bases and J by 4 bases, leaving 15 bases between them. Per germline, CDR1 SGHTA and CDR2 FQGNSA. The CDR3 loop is CASSPRAGPNQPQHF. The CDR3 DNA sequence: TGTGCCAGCAGCCCCCGGGCAGGGCCAAATCAGCCCCAGCATTTT.

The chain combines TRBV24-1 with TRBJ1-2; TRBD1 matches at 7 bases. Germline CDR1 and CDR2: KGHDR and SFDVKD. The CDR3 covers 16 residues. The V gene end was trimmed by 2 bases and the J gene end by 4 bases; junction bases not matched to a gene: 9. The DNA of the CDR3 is TGTGCCACCAGTGATTCGAAGGGGGCGTCAAGCTATGGCTACACCTTC. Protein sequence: CATSDSKGASSYGYTF.

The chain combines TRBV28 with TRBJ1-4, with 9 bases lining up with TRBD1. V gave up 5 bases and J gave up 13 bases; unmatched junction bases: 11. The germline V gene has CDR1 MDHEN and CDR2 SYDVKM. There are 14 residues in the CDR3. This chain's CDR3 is CASSTGQGYRGLFF. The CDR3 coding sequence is TGTGCCAGCAGTACCGGACAGGGGTACAGGGGACTGTTTTTT.

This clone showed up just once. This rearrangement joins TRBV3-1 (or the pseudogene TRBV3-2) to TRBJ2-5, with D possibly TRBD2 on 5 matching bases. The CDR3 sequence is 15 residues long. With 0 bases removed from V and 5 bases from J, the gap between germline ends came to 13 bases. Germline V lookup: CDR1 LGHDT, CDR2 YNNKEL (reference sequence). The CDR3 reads CASSQDTTEVETQYF. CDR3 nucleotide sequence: TGTGCCAGCAGCCAAGATACCACGGAGGTGGAGACCCAGTACTTC.

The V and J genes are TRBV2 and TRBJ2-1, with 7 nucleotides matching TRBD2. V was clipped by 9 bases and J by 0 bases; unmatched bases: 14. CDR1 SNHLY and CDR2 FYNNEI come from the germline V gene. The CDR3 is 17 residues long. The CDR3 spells CAREPYTSESSYNEQFF. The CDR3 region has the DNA TGTGCCAGAGAACCTTACACTAGCGAAAGCTCCTACAATGAGCAGTTCTTC.

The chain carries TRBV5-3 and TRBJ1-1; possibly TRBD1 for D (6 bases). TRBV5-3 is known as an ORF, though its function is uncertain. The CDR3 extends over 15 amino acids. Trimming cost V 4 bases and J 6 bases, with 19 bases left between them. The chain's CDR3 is CARSPVGAGEPEAFF. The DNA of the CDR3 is TGTGCCAGAAGCCCAGTGGGGGCAGGGGAGCCTGAAGCTTTCTTT.

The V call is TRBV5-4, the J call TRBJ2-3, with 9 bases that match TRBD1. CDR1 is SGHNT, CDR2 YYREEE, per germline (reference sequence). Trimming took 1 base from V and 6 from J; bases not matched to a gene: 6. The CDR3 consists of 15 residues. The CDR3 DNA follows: TGTGCCAGCAGCTTGCCGGGGACAGGGTCGGATACGCAGTATTTT. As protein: CASSLPGTGSDTQYF. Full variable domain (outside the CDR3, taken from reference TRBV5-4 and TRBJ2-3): ETGVTQSPTHLIKTRGQQVTLRCSSQSGHNTVSWYQQALGQGPQFIFQYYREEENGRGNFPPRFSGLQFPNYSSELNVNALELDDSALYLCASSLPGTGSDTQYFGPGTRLTVL.

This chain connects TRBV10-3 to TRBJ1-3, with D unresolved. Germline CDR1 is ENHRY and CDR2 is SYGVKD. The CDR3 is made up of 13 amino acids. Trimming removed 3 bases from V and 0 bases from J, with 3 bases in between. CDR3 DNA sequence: TGTGCCATCAGTGACCTCTCTGGAAACACCATATATTTT. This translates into CAISDLSGNTIYF.

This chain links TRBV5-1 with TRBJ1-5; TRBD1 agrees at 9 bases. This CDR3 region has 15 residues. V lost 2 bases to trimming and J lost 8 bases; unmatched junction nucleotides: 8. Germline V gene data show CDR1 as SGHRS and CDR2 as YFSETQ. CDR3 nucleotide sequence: TGCGCCAGCAGCTTTACAGGGGGCCAGGGGGAGCCCCAGCATTTT. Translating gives CASSFTGGQGEPQHF.

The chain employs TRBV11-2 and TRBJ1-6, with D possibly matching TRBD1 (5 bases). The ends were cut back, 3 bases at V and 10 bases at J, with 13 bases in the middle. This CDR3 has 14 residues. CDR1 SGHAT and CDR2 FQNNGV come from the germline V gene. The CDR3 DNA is TGTGCCAGCAGCTTCAGGGAAATTTTGTCACCCCTCCACTTT. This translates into CASSFREILSPLHF. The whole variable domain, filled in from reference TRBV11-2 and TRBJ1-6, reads EAGVAQSPRYKIIEKRQSVAFWCNPISGHATLYWYQQILGQGPKLLIQFQNNGVVDDSQLPKDRFSAERLKGVDSTLKIQPAKLEDSAVYLCASSFREILSPLHFGNGTRLTVT.